This T cell receptor (beta chain) was observed in a study of CXCR3-negative and CXCR3-positive naive CD8 T cells. All TRB cDNA libraries came from 5' RACE performed with UMI labels. After re-calling the 5' RACE reads, TCRdb lists one entry per CDR3 protein, DNA absent. The sample table sets out roughly 24,000 distinct CDR3 sequences. The specimen was naive CXCR3- CD8+ T cells from blood. Regarding subset: CD45RO-CCR7+CD27+CD95- naive CD8+ T cells lacking CXCR3 (TNR3-). The origin of this receptor is a human donor in good health. Some clones in this sample may be carry-over from other donors' samples.

The CDR3 loop reads CASSQTNTEAFF. V is TRBV11-2 and J is TRBJ1-1. CDR3 length: 12 amino acids. Germline V gene lookup returns CDR1 SGHAT and CDR2 FQNNGV.